This is a list of T cell receptor beta chains from one sample in a study of CD8 T cells in ankylosing spondylitis. TCRdb redid the calling of the 5' RACE reads with MiXCR, one entry per CDR3 protein. The profile shows roughly 120,000 distinct CDR3 sequences, roughly 15% of them singletons. Sequencing was performed on blood, either unsorted or a sorted T cell fraction (not recorded which). The source of these receptors is a female donor with ankylosing spondylitis or in good health (not recorded which). The CDR3 runs from the conserved cysteine through the conserved F or W. A D gene is named only where the DNA matches it firmly. Rows may omit the clone size; those that give it use once, few, many or a size class.

d_gene	abundance	v_gene	len	j_gene	CDR3aa	CDR3nt
NA	many	TRBV6-1	15	TRBJ1-4	CASRSLSSSMFSVFF	TGTGCCAGCAGATCTCTATCGTCGTCAATGTTTTCGGTGTTTTTT
NA	many	TRBV4-1	16	TRBJ1-5	CASSPSSERSNQPQHF	TGCGCCAGCAGCCCCAGCAGTGAAAGGAGCAATCAGCCCCAGCATTTT
NA	many	TRBV4-2	14	TRBJ2-5	CASSQEWGQETQYF	TGTGCCAGCAGCCAAGAGTGGGGACAAGAGACCCAGTACTTC
NA	many	TRBV29-1	13	TRBJ2-7	CSVGTAQRTEQYF	TGCAGCGTCGGGACGGCCCAGAGAACCGAGCAGTACTTC
TRBD1	NA	TRBV18	13	TRBJ1-6	CASSQDRNSPLHF	TGTGCCAGCTCGCAGGACAGGAATTCACCCCTCCACTTT
NA	NA	TRBV19	13	TRBJ1-1	CASSGSMNTEAFF	TGTGCCAGCAGTGGCAGCATGAACACTGAAGCTTTCTTT
NA	few	TRBV30	18	TRBJ1-5	CAWSVLPQGLVSNQPQHF	TGTGCCTGGAGTGTACTTCCACAGGGACTGGTTAGCAATCAGCCCCAGCATTTT
TRBD2	few	TRBV20-1	14	TRBJ2-3	CSARVGGVTDTQYF	TGCAGTGCTAGAGTTGGGGGGGTCACAGATACGCAGTATTTT
NA	NA	TRBV20-1	12	TRBJ2-7	CSTPSQEYEQYF	TGCAGTACTCCCTCACAGGAATACGAGCAGTACTTC
TRBD1	many	TRBV5-1	15	TRBJ1-2	CASSDPGTDLYGYTF	TGCGCCAGCAGCGATCCCGGGACAGACCTCTATGGCTACACCTTC
NA	NA	TRBV3-1	14	TRBJ2-7	CASSQGMGAYEQYF	TGTGCCAGCAGCCAAGGAATGGGGGCGTACGAGCAGTACTTC
NA	many	TRBV7-2	14	TRBJ2-1	CASSLARTTNEQFF	TGTGCCAGCAGCTTAGCGAGGACTACCAATGAGCAGTTCTTC
NA	NA	TRBV7-3	13	TRBJ2-1	CASSRPGYNEQFF	TGTGCCAGCAGTCGACCAGGGTACAATGAGCAGTTCTTC
TRBD2	many	TRBV20-1	18	TRBJ2-1	CSARPGLAGAPSYNEQFF	TGCAGTGCTCGCCCGGGACTAGCGGGGGCACCCTCCTACAATGAGCAGTTCTTC
NA	few	TRBV7-9	15	TRBJ1-3	CASSLTMGVGNTIYF	TGTGCCAGCAGCTTAACTATGGGGGTCGGAAACACCATATATTTT
TRBD2	NA	TRBV3-1	20	TRBJ2-5	CASSQGRRGGHLSSEETQYF	TGTGCCAGCAGCCAGGGGAGGCGGGGGGGCCACTTGTCTTCTGAAGAGACCCAGTACTTC
NA	many	TRBV27	14	TRBJ2-1	CASTGSTGYNEQFF	TGTGCCAGCACTGGCTCGACTGGATACAATGAGCAGTTCTTC